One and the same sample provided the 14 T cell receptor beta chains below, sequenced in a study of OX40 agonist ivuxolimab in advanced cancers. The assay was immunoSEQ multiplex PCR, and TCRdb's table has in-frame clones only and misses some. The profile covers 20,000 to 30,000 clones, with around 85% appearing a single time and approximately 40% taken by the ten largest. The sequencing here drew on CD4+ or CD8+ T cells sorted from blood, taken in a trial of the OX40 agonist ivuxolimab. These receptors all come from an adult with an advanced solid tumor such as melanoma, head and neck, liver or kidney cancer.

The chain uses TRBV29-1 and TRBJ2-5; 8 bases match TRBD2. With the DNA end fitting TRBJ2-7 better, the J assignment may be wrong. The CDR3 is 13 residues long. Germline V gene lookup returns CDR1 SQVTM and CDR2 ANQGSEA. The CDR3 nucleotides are TGCAGCGTTGGGCTAGCGGGCGCGGGCGAGCAGTACTTC. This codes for CSVGLAGAGEQYF.

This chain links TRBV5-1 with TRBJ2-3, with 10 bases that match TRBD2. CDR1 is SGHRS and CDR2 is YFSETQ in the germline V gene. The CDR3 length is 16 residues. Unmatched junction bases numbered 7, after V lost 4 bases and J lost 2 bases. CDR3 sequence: CASSLRLAGLTDTQYF. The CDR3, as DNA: TGCGCCAGCAGCCTTAGACTAGCGGGTCTCACAGATACGCAGTATTTT.

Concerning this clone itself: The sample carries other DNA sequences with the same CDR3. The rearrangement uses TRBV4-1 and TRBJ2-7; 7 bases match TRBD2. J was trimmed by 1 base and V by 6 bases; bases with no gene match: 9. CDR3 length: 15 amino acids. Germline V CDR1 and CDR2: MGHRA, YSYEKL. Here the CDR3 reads CASSHPGGGSYEQYF. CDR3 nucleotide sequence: TGCGCCAGCAGTCATCCCGGCGGGGGTTCCTACGAGCAGTACTTC.

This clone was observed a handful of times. CDR3 DNA sequence: TGTGCCATCAAGGTGGACCCAAACTCCTACGAGCAGTACTTC. Amino acids: CAIKVDPNSYEQYF. This rearrangement joins TRBV10-3 to TRBJ2-7; no clear D. The CDR3 has 14 residues. Trimming took off 7 bases at V and 0 bases at J, with 13 bases between the two ends. Germline-derived CDR1 and CDR2 are ENHRY and SYGVKD.

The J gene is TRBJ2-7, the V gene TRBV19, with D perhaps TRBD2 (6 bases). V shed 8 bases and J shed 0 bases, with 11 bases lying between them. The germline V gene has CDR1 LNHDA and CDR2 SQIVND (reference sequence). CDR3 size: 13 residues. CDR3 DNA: TGTGCCAGTGGACCGGGACTCTCCTACGAGCAGTACTTC. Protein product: CASGPGLSYEQYF.

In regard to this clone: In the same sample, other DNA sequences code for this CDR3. CDR3 coding DNA: TGTGCCAGTAGTATAGGGGTATCTCAGCCCCAGCATTTT. This gives the protein CASSIGVSQPQHF. V is TRBV19 and J is TRBJ1-5; D not certain. Germline V gene data show CDR1 as LNHDA and CDR2 as SQIVND (reference sequence). Between the trimmed V and J ends, which lost 1 base and 6 bases, there was a span of 7 bases. The CDR3 spans 13 residues.

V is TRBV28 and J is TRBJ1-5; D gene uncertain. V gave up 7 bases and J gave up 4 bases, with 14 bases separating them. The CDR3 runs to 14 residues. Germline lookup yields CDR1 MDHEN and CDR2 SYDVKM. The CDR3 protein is CASTLVQVNQPQHF. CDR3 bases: TGTGCCAGCACCCTGGTCCAGGTAAATCAGCCCCAGCATTTT.

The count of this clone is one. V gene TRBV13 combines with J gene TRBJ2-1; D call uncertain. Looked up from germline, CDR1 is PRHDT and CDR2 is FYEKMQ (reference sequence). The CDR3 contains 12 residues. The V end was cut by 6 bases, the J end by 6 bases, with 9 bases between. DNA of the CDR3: TGTGCCAGCAGAGAGGAGACCAATGAGCAGTTCTTC. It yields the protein CASREETNEQFF.

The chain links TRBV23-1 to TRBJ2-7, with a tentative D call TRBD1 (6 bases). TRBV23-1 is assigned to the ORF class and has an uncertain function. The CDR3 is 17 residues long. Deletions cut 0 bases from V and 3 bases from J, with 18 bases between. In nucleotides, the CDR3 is TGCGCCAGCAGTCAATCGCCAGGGACATTATTGGACTACGAGCAGTACTTC. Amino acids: CASSQSPGTLLDYEQYF.

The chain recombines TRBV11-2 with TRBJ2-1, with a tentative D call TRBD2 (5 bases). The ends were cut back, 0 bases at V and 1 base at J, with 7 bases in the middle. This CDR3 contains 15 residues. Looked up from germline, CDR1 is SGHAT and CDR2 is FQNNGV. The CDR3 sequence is CASSLDRGSYNEQFF. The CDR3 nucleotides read TGTGCCAGCAGCTTAGATCGGGGATCCTACAATGAGCAGTTCTTC.

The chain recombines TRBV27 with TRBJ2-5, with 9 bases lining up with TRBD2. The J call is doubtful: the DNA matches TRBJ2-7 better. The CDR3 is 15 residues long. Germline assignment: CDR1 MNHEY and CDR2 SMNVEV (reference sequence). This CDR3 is CASSFISGSSYEQYF. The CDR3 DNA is TGTGCCAGCAGTTTTATTAGCGGGAGCTCCTACGAGCAGTACTTC.

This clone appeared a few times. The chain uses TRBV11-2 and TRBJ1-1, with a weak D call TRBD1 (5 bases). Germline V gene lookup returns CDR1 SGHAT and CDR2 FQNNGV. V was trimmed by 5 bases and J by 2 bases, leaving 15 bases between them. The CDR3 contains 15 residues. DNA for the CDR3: TGTGCCAGCAGCGGCCGGCCAGGGACTAACACTGAAGCTTTCTTT. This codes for CASSGRPGTNTEAFF.

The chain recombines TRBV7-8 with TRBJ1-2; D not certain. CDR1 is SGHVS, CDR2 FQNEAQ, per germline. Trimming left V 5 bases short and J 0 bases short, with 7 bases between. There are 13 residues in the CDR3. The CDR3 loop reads CASSPSSNYGYTF. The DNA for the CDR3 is TGTGCCAGCAGCCCCTCCTCTAACTATGGCTACACCTTC.

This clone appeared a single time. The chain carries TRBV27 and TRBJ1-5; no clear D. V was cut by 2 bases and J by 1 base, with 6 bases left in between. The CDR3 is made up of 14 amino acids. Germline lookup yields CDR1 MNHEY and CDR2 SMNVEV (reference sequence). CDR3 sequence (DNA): TGTGCCAGCAGTTTAAGGTGGAGCAATCAGCCCCAGCATTTT. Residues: CASSLRWSNQPQHF.